What follows are 7 T cell receptor beta chains derived from one specimen sequenced in a study of CD8+ T cells in alopecia areata. The treatment was: oral pan-JAK inhibitor, 5-10 mg twice daily. Extracted from the samples, RNA was reverse transcribed into cDNA to serve as the sequencing template. Measured with immunoSEQ multiplex PCR; TCRdb has only the in-frame clones, and not every one. The top ten hold 5.5% of the sample, which has about 200,000 clones, about 62% seen once. The sample was CD4+ T cells sorted from blood, taken at week 24, from a patient treated with tofacitinib. The receptors come from a human donor with alopecia areata.

The V call is TRBV30, the J call TRBJ2-3, with D tentatively TRBD1 (5 bases). V lost 0 bases, J lost 12 bases, and 16 bases lay in between. The CDR3 covers 13 residues. Germline V gives CDR1 GTSNPN, CDR2 SVGIG (reference sequence). This chain's CDR3 is CAWSVGLQGGQYF. The CDR3 bases are TGTGCCTGGAGTGTAGGTCTGCAGGGTGGTCAGTATTTT.

V gene TRBV25-1 combines with J gene TRBJ2-1; D not resolved. The germline V gene has CDR1 MGHDK and CDR2 SYGVNS. CDR3 length equals 14 residues. The V gene lost 2 bases and the J gene lost 2 bases, with 7 bases spanning the gap. CDR3 DNA sequence: TGTGCCAGCAGTGAAGAGACACCCTACAATGAGCAGTTCTTC. This gives the protein CASSEETPYNEQFF.

The rearrangement uses TRBV4-1 and TRBJ2-7; the match to TRBD2 covers 8 bases. After removal of 0 bases from V and 5 bases from J, the junction contained 9 bases not matched to a gene. This CDR3 contains 16 residues. Germline CDR1 is MGHRA and CDR2 is YSYEKL. The CDR3 DNA reads as TGCGCCAGCAGCCAAGAGGGGACTAGAGGAACCCACGAGCAGTACTTC. Amino acids: CASSQEGTRGTHEQYF.

This clone was counted a few times. The rearrangement joins TRBV29-1 to TRBJ2-1; possibly TRBD2 for D (7 bases). Germline CDR1 SQVTM, CDR2 ANQGSEA. CDR3 size: 16 residues. Deletions cut 3 bases from V and 0 bases from J, with 15 bases between. Here the CDR3 reads CSVERGGGPSYNEQFF. In nucleotides, the CDR3 is TGCAGCGTTGAGAGGGGGGGAGGGCCCTCCTACAATGAGCAGTTCTTC.

V usage is TRBV4-1 and J usage is TRBJ2-5; 9 bases fit TRBD1. The length of the CDR3 is 14 residues. The germline CDR1 and CDR2 sequences are MGHRA and YSYEKL. With 5 bases clipped from V and 5 bases from J, the junction kept 6 bases outside the gene matches. The CDR3 nucleotides read TGCGCCAGCAGCAATACAGGGGGCGACGAGACCCAGTACTTC. Amino acids: CASSNTGGDETQYF.

The gene calls are TRBV30 and TRBJ2-3, with 8 bases lining up with TRBD1. The CDR3 covers 14 residues. J gave up 3 bases and V 4 bases, and 6 bases lay outside the gene matches. The germline CDR1 and CDR2 sequences are GTSNPN and SVGIG (reference sequence). CDR3 DNA: TGTGCCTGGACCCTGCAGGGGGCTACAGATACGCAGTATTTT. Protein sequence: CAWTLQGATDTQYF.

The chain carries TRBV5-6 and TRBJ2-5; D may be TRBD1 (6 bases). The CDR3 has 15 amino acids. The germline V gene has CDR1 SGHDT and CDR2 YYEEEE. V gave up 4 bases and J gave up 4 bases, with 17 bases separating them. CDR3 sequence: CASSGRDTLPETQYF. The CDR3, as DNA: TGTGCCAGCAGCGGAAGGGACACCCTGCCAGAGACCCAGTACTTC. Full variable domain (missing parts from reference TRBV5-6 and TRBJ2-5): DAGVTQSPTHLIKTRGQQVTLRCSPKSGHDTVSWYQQALGQGPQFIFQYYEEEERQRGNFPDRFSGHQFPNYSSELNVNALLLGDSALYLCASSGRDTLPETQYFGPGTRLLVL.